Listed below are T cell receptor beta chains from one sample, sequenced in a study of blood T cell repertoires in COVID-19. Clones were sequenced by immunoSEQ multiplex PCR, and TCRdb holds only the in-frame ones, with some missing. The sample carries under 200,000 clones, over 70% recorded once. The material sequenced was peripheral blood. All receptors come from a man between 60 and 75 years old with active or convalescent COVID-19. CDR3s include the opening cysteine and the closing phenylalanine or tryptophan. The D gene is left open where the match is weak. A row's size may be missing; if present it is once, few, many or a size class.

V	D	J	size	CDR3	DNA
TRBV18	-	TRBJ2-5	-	CASSPPEIGSETQYF	TGTGCCAGCTCACCACCGGAGATCGGATCGGAGACCCAGTACTTC
TRBV6-6	-	TRBJ2-5	-	CASSYGGRGETQYF	TGTGCCAGCAGTTACGGCGGAAGAGGGGAGACCCAGTACTTC
TRBV28	-	TRBJ2-1	-	CATSGFRNRVYNEQFF	TGTGCCACCAGCGGGTTCCGAAACAGGGTCTACAATGAGCAGTTCTTC
TRBV3-1/TRBV3-2	-	TRBJ2-7	-	CASSQGPPSNYEQYF	TGTGCCAGCAGCCAAGGGCCCCCTAGCAACTACGAGCAGTACTTC
TRBV4-3	TRBD1	TRBJ1-2	-	CASSQAATGRWYGYTF	TGCGCCAGCAGCCAAGCGGCGACAGGGAGATGGTATGGCTACACCTTC
TRBV5-4	-	TRBJ2-3	-	CASSLEQLRTDTQYF	TGTGCCAGCAGCTTGGAACAGCTCCGCACAGATACGCAGTATTTT
TRBV3-1/TRBV3-2	-	TRBJ2-5	-	CASSQTSETQYF	TGTGCCAGCAGCCAAACTAGCGAGACCCAGTACTTC
TRBV5-6	-	TRBJ2-7	-	CASSWNSYEQYF	TGTGCCAGCAGCTGGAACAGCTACGAGCAGTACTTC
TRBV19	-	TRBJ2-1	once	CASKPGTIGNEQFF	TGTGCCAGTAAACCCGGGACAATCGGCAATGAGCAGTTCTTC
TRBV7-2	TRBD2	TRBJ2-2	-	CASRAGGVVPGELFF	TGTGCCAGTCGGGCGGGAGGGGTCGTCCCCGGGGAGCTGTTTTTT
TRBV6-5	-	TRBJ1-5	once	CASRLGAQPQHF	TGTGCCAGCAGGTTGGGGGCTCAGCCCCAGCATTTT
TRBV27	TRBD2	TRBJ2-7	few	CASRGLSYEQYF	TGTGCCAGCAGGGGACTATCCTACGAGCAGTACTTC
TRBV24-1	-	TRBJ1-4	-	CATSDRRVGKLFF	TGTGCCACCAGTGATCGCAGGGTTGGAAAACTGTTTTTT
TRBV28	-	TRBJ1-1	-	CASSLPAGVVVTEAFF	TGTGCCAGCAGCCTTCCAGCAGGGGTTGTAGTCACTGAAGCTTTCTTT
TRBV7-3	TRBD2	TRBJ2-1	-	CASSSALADNEQFF	TGTGCCAGCAGCTCCGCCCTAGCGGACAATGAGCAGTTCTTC
TRBV7-2	TRBD2	TRBJ2-1	-	CASSPEGSGRPSPYNEQFF	TGTGCCAGCAGCCCCGAGGGTAGCGGGAGGCCGTCCCCCTACAATGAGCAGTTCTTC
TRBV20-1	TRBD1	TRBJ2-2	-	CSAGGHGELFF	TGCAGTGCAGGGGGCCACGGGGAGCTGTTTTTT
TRBV7-7	TRBD2	TRBJ2-1	-	CASSPRGGDFDEQFF	TGTGCCAGCAGCCCCCGGGGGGGGGATTTCGATGAGCAGTTCTTC
TRBV27	TRBD2	TRBJ2-3	-	CASSVAGVPDTQYF	TGTGCCAGCAGTGTAGCGGGAGTACCAGATACGCAGTATTTT
TRBV5-4	-	TRBJ1-2	few	CASSSFGVRKNYGYTF	TGTGCCAGCAGCTCGTTCGGGGTAAGGAAAAACTATGGCTACACCTTC
TRBV7-9	-	TRBJ1-1	-	CASSQSRTEAFF	TGTGCCAGCAGCCAAAGTAGAACTGAAGCTTTCTTT
TRBV5-1	TRBD1	TRBJ1-1	-	CASSLQGAGWTEAFF	TGCGCCAGCAGCTTACAGGGGGCAGGTTGGACTGAAGCTTTCTTT
TRBV19	-	TRBJ1-2	-	CASSIGGRSFYGYTF	TGTGCCAGTAGTATAGGGGGGCGATCCTTCTATGGCTACACCTTC
TRBV28	TRBD1	TRBJ2-7	-	CATFQGAYEQYF	TGTGCCACCTTCCAGGGGGCCTACGAGCAGTACTTC
TRBV10-3	-	TRBJ2-1	-	CAISKQQAEQFF	TGTGCCATCAGTAAACAGCAGGCTGAGCAGTTCTTC
TRBV5-1	-	TRBJ2-7	-	CASSVRREQDHRYEQYF	TGCGCCAGCAGCGTTAGGAGGGAACAGGATCATCGCTACGAGCAGTACTTC
TRBV19	TRBD2	TRBJ2-7	-	CASSLTSGRNDEQYF	TGTGCCAGTAGTCTGACTAGCGGGAGAAATGACGAGCAGTACTTC
TRBV28	-	TRBJ1-1	-	CASSSGAGRAEAFF	TGTGCCAGCAGCAGCGGGGCAGGGAGAGCTGAAGCTTTCTTT
TRBV18	-	TRBJ1-1	-	CASSTSGLRMNTEAFF	TGTGCCAGCTCTACCTCAGGCCTACGTATGAACACTGAAGCTTTCTTT
TRBV4-2	TRBD1	TRBJ1-2	-	CASSQAATGGAGYTF	TGTGCCAGCAGCCAAGCCGCGACAGGGGGCGCTGGCTACACCTTC
TRBV28	TRBD1	TRBJ2-7	-	CASSLSGTEYEQYF	TGTGCCAGCAGTTTATCTGGGACAGAATACGAGCAGTACTTC
TRBV7-2	-	TRBJ2-2	-	CASSLVGTPNTGELFF	TGTGCCAGCAGCTTAGTAGGGACTCCGAACACCGGGGAGCTGTTTTTT
TRBV3-1/TRBV3-2	-	TRBJ2-6	-	CASSQGHGSGANVLTF	TGTGCCAGCAGCCAAGGACACGGCTCTGGGGCCAACGTCCTGACTTTC
TRBV24-1	TRBD2	TRBJ2-7	-	CATILAGGGIYEQYF	TGTGCCACCATCCTAGCGGGAGGGGGGATATACGAGCAGTACTTC
TRBV5-4	-	TRBJ2-1	-	CASRRTGYNEQFF	TGTGCCAGCAGACGAACAGGCTACAATGAGCAGTTCTTC
TRBV28	-	TRBJ2-3	-	CASRPIGTQTDTQYF	TGTGCCAGCAGGCCGATTGGGACTCAAACAGATACGCAGTATTTT
TRBV11-2	-	TRBJ2-3	-	CASSSNEMTDPLSTDTQYF	TGTGCCAGCAGCTCAAATGAAATGACAGACCCTCTTAGCACAGATACGCAGTATTTT
TRBV7-9	TRBD1	TRBJ1-2	-	CASSLEDRGYYTF	TGTGCCAGCAGCCTGGAGGACAGGGGATACTACACCTTC
TRBV18	-	TRBJ2-5	-	CASSEQGRETQYF	TGTGCCAGCTCAGAGCAGGGCCGAGAGACCCAGTACTTC
TRBV9	TRBD1	TRBJ1-3	-	CASSARTGPGNTIYF	TGTGCCAGCAGCGCGCGGACAGGGCCCGGAAACACCATATATTTT
TRBV6-4	-	TRBJ2-3	-	CASSEGGQSTDTQYF	TGTGCCAGCAGTGAGGGGGGACAGAGCACAGATACGCAGTATTTT
TRBV7-9	TRBD2	TRBJ2-1	-	CASSSPPQASGSNEQFF	TGTGCCAGCAGCTCACCCCCCCAGGCTAGCGGGAGTAATGAGCAGTTCTTC
TRBV29-1	-	TRBJ1-5	many	CSVGGGNQPQHF	TGCAGCGTTGGCGGGGGCAATCAGCCCCAGCATTTT
TRBV5-1	-	TRBJ1-3	-	CASSLTGFPRDTIYF	TGCGCCAGCAGCTTGACGGGGTTCCCAAGAGACACCATATATTTT
TRBV10-3	TRBD1	TRBJ1-3	once	CAINPGQGKGNTIYF	TGTGCCATCAACCCGGGACAGGGTAAAGGAAACACCATATATTTT
TRBV6-2/TRBV6-3	TRBD1	TRBJ1-1	-	CASSYSSGQGQLNTEAFF	TGTGCCAGCAGTTACTCCTCTGGACAGGGGCAATTGAACACTGAAGCTTTCTTT
TRBV6-5	TRBD1	TRBJ2-2	-	CASDRGTGELFF	TGTGCCAGCGACAGGGGAACCGGGGAGCTGTTTTTT
TRBV2	-	TRBJ1-5	-	CASSEGNNQPQHF	TGTGCCAGCAGCGAGGGTAACAATCAGCCCCAGCATTTT
TRBV3-1/TRBV3-2	-	TRBJ2-3	-	CASSQESTNTDTQYF	TGTGCCAGCAGCCAAGAATCGACTAACACAGATACGCAGTATTTT
TRBV29-1	-	TRBJ2-1	once	CSVESSLLALVYNEQFF	TGCAGCGTTGAAAGCTCCCTCCTAGCCCTAGTGTATAATGAGCAGTTCTTC
TRBV18	TRBD1	TRBJ2-6	-	CASSPGQDVSSGANVLTF	TGTGCCAGCTCACCCGGACAGGATGTAAGCTCTGGGGCCAACGTCCTGACTTTC
TRBV5-1	TRBD2	TRBJ2-7	-	CASSLGVGRAYEQYF	TGCGCCAGCAGCTTGGGGGTCGGGAGGGCGTACGAGCAGTACTTC
TRBV7-2	TRBD2	TRBJ2-1	-	CASSLIAGVYEQFF	TGTGCCAGCAGCTTAATAGCGGGAGTCTATGAGCAGTTCTTC
TRBV7-3	TRBD2	TRBJ2-1	few	CASSLTSGRAIDEQFF	TGTGCCAGCAGCTTGACCAGCGGGAGGGCTATCGATGAGCAGTTCTTC
TRBV5-1	-	TRBJ2-7	-	CASSLSRDEQYF	TGCGCCAGCAGCTTGTCCCGGGACGAGCAGTACTTC
TRBV29-1	-	TRBJ2-3	-	CSVEVQGNTQYF	TGCAGCGTTGAAGTTCAGGGGAATACGCAGTATTTT
TRBV10-2	-	TRBJ2-2	-	CASSGVAINTGELFF	TGCGCCAGCTCCGGGGTAGCCATCAACACCGGGGAGCTGTTTTTT
TRBV30	TRBD1	TRBJ1-2	-	CAWSTGQGGGNYGYTF	TGTGCCTGGAGTACGGGACAGGGTGGGGGTAACTATGGCTACACCTTC
TRBV5-1	-	TRBJ2-2	-	CASSSFRGNTGELFF	TGCGCCAGCAGCTCATTCCGGGGGAACACCGGGGAGCTGTTTTTT
TRBV7-2	TRBD2	TRBJ2-2	few	CASSLVLLAGGYTGELFF	TGTGCCAGCAGCTTAGTCCTTTTAGCGGGAGGTTACACCGGGGAGCTGTTTTTT